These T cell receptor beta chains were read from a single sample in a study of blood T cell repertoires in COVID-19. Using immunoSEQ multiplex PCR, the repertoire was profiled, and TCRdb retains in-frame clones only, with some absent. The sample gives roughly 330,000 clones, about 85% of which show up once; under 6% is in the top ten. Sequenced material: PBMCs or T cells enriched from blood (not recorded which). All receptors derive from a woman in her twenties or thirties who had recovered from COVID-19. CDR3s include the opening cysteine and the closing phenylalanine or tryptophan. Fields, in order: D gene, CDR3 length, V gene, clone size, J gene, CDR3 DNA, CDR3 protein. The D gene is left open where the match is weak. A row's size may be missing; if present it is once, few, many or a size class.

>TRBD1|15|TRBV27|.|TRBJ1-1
TGTGCCAGCAGTAGCTACAGGGGCGCTAACACTGAAGCTTTCTTT
CASSSYRGANTEAFF
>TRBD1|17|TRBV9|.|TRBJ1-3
TGTGCCAGCAGCGTAGGAGGGGGCTCCCTCTCTGGAAACACCATATATTTT
CASSVGGGSLSGNTIYF
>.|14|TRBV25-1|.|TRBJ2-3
TGTGCCAGCAGTGGCGGGACTTACATAGATACGCAGTATTTT
CASSGGTYIDTQYF
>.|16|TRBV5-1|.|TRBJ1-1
TGCGCCAGCAGCTTGGGGGACATTCTAATGAACACTGAAGCTTTCTTT
CASSLGDILMNTEAFF
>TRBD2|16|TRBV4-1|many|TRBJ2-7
TGCGCCAGCAGCCAAGACCCGGGGGGGTTACAGTACGAGCAGTACTTC
CASSQDPGGLQYEQYF
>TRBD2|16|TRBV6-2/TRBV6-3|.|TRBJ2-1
TGTGCCAGCAGTTATCTTAGCGGGGGCTCCTACAATGAGCAGTTCTTC
CASSYLSGGSYNEQFF
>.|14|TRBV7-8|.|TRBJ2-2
TGTGCCAGCAGCTTAAAACAGGGAAACGGGGAGCTGTTTTTT
CASSLKQGNGELFF
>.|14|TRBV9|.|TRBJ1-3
TGTGCCAGCAGCCCTCGGTGGGGAGTAAACACCATATATTTT
CASSPRWGVNTIYF
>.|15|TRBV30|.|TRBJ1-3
TGTGCCTGGAATGGTGGGGCAGGATCTGGAAACACCATATATTTT
CAWNGGAGSGNTIYF
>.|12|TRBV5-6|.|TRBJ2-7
TGTGCCAGCAGCACCTTGAGTTACGAGCAGTACTTC
CASSTLSYEQYF
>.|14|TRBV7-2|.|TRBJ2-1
TGTGCCAGCAGCCCGGGGGGCACCTACAATGAGCAGTTCTTC
CASSPGGTYNEQFF
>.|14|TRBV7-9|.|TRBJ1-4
TGTGCCAGCAGCCCCGGGACAAAGGGCGAAAAACTGTTTTTT
CASSPGTKGEKLFF
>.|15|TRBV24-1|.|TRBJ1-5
TGTGCCACCAGTGATGTCCGAGGGAGGAATCAGCCCCAGCATTTT
CATSDVRGRNQPQHF
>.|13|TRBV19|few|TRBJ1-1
TGTGCCAGTAGTCCCGAGCCAGGTCGTGAAGCTTTCTTT
CASSPEPGREAFF
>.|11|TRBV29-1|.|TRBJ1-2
TGCAGCGCGAACAGGGACTATGGCTACACCTTC
CSANRDYGYTF
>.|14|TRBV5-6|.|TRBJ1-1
TGTGCCAGCAACCGCGGCGGGGGGGTTGCTGAAGCTTTCTTT
CASNRGGGVAEAFF
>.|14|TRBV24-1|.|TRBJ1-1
TGTGCCACCCACTTGTATGAGTCGAACACTGAAGCTTTCTTT
CATHLYESNTEAFF
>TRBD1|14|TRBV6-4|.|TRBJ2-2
TGTGCCAGCAGTTACAGGGGGCTCGCCGGGGAGCTGTTTTTT
CASSYRGLAGELFF
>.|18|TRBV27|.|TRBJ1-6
TGTGCCAGCAGTAAAATCTCGGTGGCAGGGGTAAACGACTCACCCCTCCACTTT
CASSKISVAGVNDSPLHF
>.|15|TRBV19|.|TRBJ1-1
TGTGCCAGTAGTATAACCGGGGGTGGCGGCACTGAAGCTTTCTTT
CASSITGGGGTEAFF
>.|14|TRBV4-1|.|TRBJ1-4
TGCGCCAGCAGCCAAGGAGGGTCTAATGAAAAACTGTTTTTT
CASSQGGSNEKLFF
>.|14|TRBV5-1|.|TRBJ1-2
TGCGCCAGCAGCCACAATCCGGGGAACTATGGCTACACCTTC
CASSHNPGNYGYTF
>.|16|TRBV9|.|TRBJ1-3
TGTGCCAGCAGCCTTGCAGGTGGTATCGGTGGAAACACCATATATTTT
CASSLAGGIGGNTIYF
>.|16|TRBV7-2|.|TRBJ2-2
TGTGCCAGCAGCAAGACCCGGGGGGCGGGCACCGGGGAGCTGTTTTTT
CASSKTRGAGTGELFF
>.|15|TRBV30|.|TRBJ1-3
TGTGCCTGGAGTGTACGTCGGGGACAAGGAAACACCATATATTTT
CAWSVRRGQGNTIYF
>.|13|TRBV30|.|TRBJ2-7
TGTGCCTGGACTAAGACAGGTTTAGGGGAGCAGTACTTC
CAWTKTGLGEQYF
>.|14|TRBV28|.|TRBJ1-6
TGTGCCAGCAGTAACATGGCTAGACGGTCACCCCTCCACTTT
CASSNMARRSPLHF
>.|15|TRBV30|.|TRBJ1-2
TGTGCCTGGAGTAACGAGGGGGTCCCAGCCTATGGCTACACCTTC
CAWSNEGVPAYGYTF
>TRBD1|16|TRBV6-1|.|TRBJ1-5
TGTGCCAGCAGTGGTGCGGGACAGGGCTTCAATCAGCCCCAGCATTTT
CASSGAGQGFNQPQHF
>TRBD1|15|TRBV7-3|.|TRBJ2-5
TGTGCCAGCAGTCATCAAACAGGGGGGAGAGAGACCCAGTACTTC
CASSHQTGGRETQYF
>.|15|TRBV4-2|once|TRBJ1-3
TGTGCCAGCAGCCCAGGTCTTGTCTCTGGAAACACCATATATTTT
CASSPGLVSGNTIYF
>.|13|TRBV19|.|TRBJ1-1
TGTGCCAGTAGTCCAGGGATGGGCACTGAAGCTTTCTTT
CASSPGMGTEAFF
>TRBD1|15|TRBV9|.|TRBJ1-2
TGTGCCAGCAGCGTAGGAACAGGGGTAGGGAATGGCTACACCTTC
CASSVGTGVGNGYTF
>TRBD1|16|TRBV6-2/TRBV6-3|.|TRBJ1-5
TGTGCCAGCAGTTACTCGAGGACAGGCGGCAATCAGCCCCAGCATTTT
CASSYSRTGGNQPQHF
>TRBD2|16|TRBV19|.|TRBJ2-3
TGTGCCAGTAGTCTTATAGCGGGGTCCCGCACAGATACGCAGTATTTT
CASSLIAGSRTDTQYF
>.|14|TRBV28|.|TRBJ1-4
TGTGCCAGCAGTTTAACCCAGGGCCCCGAAAAACTGTTTTTT
CASSLTQGPEKLFF
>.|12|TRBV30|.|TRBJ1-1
TGTGCCTGGATGAGAGGAGGCACTGAAGCTTTCTTT
CAWMRGGTEAFF
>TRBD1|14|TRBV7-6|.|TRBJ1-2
TGTGCCAGCAGCCCCGGACAGGGGTACGAGGGCTACACCTTC
CASSPGQGYEGYTF
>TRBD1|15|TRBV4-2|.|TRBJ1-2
TGTGCCAGCAGCCAAGAACCCAGGACAGGGGATGGCTACACCTTC
CASSQEPRTGDGYTF
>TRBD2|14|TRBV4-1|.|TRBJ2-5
TGCGCCAGCAGCCTCTTAGCGGGGGGGGACCCCCAGTACTTC
CASSLLAGGDPQYF
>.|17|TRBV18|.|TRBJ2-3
TGTGCCAGCTCACCACGGGTCCTTGAGCGGAGCACAGATACGCAGTATTTT
CASSPRVLERSTDTQYF
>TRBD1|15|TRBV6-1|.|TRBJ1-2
TGTGCCAGCAGTCATAACGACAGGGGGACCTATGGCTACACCTTC
CASSHNDRGTYGYTF
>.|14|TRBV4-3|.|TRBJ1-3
TGCGCCAGCAGCCAAGTAAGGGAGGGAAACACCATATATTTT
CASSQVREGNTIYF
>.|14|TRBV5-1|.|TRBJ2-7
TGCGCCAGCAGCTTGGGGCGGACAGAGGACGAGCAGTACTTC
CASSLGRTEDEQYF
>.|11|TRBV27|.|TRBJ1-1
TGTGCCAGAGCCCACGGTGCTGAAGCTTTCTTT
CARAHGAEAFF
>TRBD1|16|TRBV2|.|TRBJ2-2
TGTGCCAGCAGTGTAGAGGGACAGGGGTCCACCGGGGAGCTGTTTTTT
CASSVEGQGSTGELFF
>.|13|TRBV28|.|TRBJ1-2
TGTGCCAGCAGTCCGTTCGATTTGGGCGGCTACACCTTC
CASSPFDLGGYTF
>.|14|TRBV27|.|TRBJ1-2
TGTGCCAGCGGTCGAGGAGGGGGGGTGTATGGCTACACCTTC
CASGRGGGVYGYTF